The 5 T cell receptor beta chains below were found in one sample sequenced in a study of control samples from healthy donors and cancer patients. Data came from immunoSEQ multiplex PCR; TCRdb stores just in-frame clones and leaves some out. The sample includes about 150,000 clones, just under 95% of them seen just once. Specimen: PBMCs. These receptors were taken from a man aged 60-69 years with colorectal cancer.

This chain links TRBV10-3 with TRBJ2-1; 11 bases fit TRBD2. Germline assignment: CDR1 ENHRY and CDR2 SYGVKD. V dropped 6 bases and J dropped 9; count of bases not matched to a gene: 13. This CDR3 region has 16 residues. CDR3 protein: CAISLGVAGGESEQFF. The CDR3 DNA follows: TGTGCCATCAGCCTCGGGGTAGCGGGGGGGGAAAGTGAGCAGTTCTTC.

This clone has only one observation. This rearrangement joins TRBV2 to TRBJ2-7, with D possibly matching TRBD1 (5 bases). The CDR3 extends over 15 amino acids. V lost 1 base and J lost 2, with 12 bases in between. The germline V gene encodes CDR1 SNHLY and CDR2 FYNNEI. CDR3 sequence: CASSEEGQGPYEQYF. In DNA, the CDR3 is TGTGCCAGCAGTGAAGAAGGGCAGGGCCCCTACGAGCAGTACTTC.

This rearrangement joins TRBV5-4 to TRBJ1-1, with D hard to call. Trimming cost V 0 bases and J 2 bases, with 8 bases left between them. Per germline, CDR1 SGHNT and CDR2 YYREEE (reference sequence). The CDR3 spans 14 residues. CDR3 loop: CASSLVVGNTEAFF. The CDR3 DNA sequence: TGTGCCAGCAGCTTGGTGGTGGGTAACACTGAAGCTTTCTTT.

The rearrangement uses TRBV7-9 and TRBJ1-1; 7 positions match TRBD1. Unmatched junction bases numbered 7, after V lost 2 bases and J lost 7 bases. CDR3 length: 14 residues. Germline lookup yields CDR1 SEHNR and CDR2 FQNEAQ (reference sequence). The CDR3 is CASSLLQGSVEAFF. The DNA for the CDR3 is TGTGCCAGCAGCTTACTACAGGGGAGTGTTGAAGCTTTCTTT.

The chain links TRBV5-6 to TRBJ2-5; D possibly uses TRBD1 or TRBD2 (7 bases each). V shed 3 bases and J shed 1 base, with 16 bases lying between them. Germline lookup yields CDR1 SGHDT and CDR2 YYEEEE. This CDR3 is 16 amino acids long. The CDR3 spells CASSSQGGTPQETQYF. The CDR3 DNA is TGTGCCAGCAGCTCGCAGGGGGGGACCCCCCAAGAGACCCAGTACTTC.